This T cell receptor beta chain was sequenced during a study of blood T cells in healthy people across ages. Study-level results: When set beside aged donors, long-lived donors presented more naive CD4+ cells and higher diversity.

Healthy Russian Caucasian donors spanned ages about 6 to 95 years. With regard to this clonotype: Its antigen is still unknown.

This CDR3 is 15 amino acids long. V shed 5 bases and J 4 bases; nucleotides not matched to a gene: 11. PCR was performed a second time for roughly 7 to 12 cycles using a sample-barcoded 5' primer and a J-beta primer mix. Through a template-switch adaptor with 12 random nucleotides, each cDNA molecule received a tag. TCRdb reanalysed the 5' RACE reads using MiXCR and keeps one entry per CDR3 protein. The repertoire consists of approximately 880,000 distinct CDR3 sequences, with about 48% occurring once and the leading ten covering roughly 13%. This TCR was recovered from a man in his thirties or forties in good health. The source material was blood. The chain links TRBV12-3 or TRBV12-4 to TRBJ2-7; 7 bases are shared with TRBD1. This CDR3 is CASSITGARNYEQYF. CDR3 nucleotides: TGTGCCAGCAGTATTACAGGGGCCCGAAATTACGAGCAGTACTTC.